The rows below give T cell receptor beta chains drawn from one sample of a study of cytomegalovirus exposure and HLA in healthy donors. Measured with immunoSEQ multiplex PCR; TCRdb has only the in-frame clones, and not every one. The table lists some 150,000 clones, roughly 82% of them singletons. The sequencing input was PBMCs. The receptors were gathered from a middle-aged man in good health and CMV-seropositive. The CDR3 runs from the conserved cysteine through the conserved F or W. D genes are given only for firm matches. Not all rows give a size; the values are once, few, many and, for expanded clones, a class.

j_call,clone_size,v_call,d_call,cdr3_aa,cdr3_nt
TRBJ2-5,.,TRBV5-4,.,CASSLVGDQETQYF,TGTGCCAGCAGCTTGGTCGGGGACCAAGAGACCCAGTACTTC
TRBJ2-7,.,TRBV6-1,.,CASQGMRSYEQYF,TGTGCCAGCCAGGGGATGAGGTCCTACGAGCAGTACTTC
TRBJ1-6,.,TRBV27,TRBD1,CASKGTGVNSPLHF,TGTGCCAGCAAGGGGACAGGGGTGAATTCACCCCTCCACTTT
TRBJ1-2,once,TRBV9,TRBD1,CASSVGPGTGSYGYTF,TGTGCCAGCAGCGTAGGGCCCGGGACAGGGAGCTATGGCTACACCTTC
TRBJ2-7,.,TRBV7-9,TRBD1,CASHTGTDTYEQYF,TGTGCCAGCCATACCGGGACAGATACCTACGAGCAGTACTTC
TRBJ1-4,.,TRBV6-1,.,CASSELSGGGREKLFF,TGTGCCAGCAGTGAACTATCGGGGGGCGGAAGGGAAAAACTGTTTTTT
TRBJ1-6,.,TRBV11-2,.,CASRRTTNSPLHF,TGTGCCAGCAGACGGACAACCAATTCACCCCTCCACTTT
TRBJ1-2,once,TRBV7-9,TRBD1,CASSLAGDRGGRGYTF,TGTGCCAGCAGCTTAGCGGGAGACAGGGGGGGAAGGGGCTACACCTTC
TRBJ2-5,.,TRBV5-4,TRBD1,CASSSGTGKETQYF,TGTGCCAGCAGCTCCGGGACAGGAAAAGAGACCCAGTACTTC
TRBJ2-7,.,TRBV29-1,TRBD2,CSVGTSGVYEQYF,TGCAGCGTTGGGACTAGCGGAGTTTACGAGCAGTACTTC
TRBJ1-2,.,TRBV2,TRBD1,CASSEDRGNGYTF,TGTGCCAGCAGTGAAGACAGGGGGAATGGCTACACCTTC
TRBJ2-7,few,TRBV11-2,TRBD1,CASSPRTGGPYEQYF,TGTGCCAGCAGCCCCCGGACAGGGGGCCCCTACGAGCAGTACTTC
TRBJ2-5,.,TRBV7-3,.,CASSFAGGETQYF,TGTGCCAGCAGCTTTGCAGGGGGGGAGACCCAGTACTTC
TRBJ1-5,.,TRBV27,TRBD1,CASSLFGTGDRQPQHF,TGTGCCAGCAGTTTATTCGGGACAGGGGATAGGCAGCCCCAGCATTTT
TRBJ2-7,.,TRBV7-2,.,CASSLVEGSHEQYF,TGTGCCAGCAGCTTAGTTGAGGGATCGCACGAGCAGTACTTC
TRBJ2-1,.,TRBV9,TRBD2,CASSISPRTSGALFHEQFF,TGTGCCAGCAGCATTAGCCCCAGGACTAGCGGGGCCCTGTTTCATGAGCAGTTCTTC